Following are 7 T cell receptor beta chains from one sample sequenced in a study of blood T cells in healthy people across ages. The second PCR ran roughly 6 to 11 cycles with a sample-barcoded 5' primer and J-beta primers. TCRdb itself ran the 5' RACE reads through MiXCR, one entry per CDR3 protein. The top ten hold 7.9% of the sample, which has around 1.5 million distinct CDR3 sequences, about 43% seen once. Sequencing was performed on blood. These receptors were obtained from a woman in her late teens or twenties in good health.

The chain links TRBV20-1 to TRBJ2-1; D possibly corresponds to TRBD1 (5 bases). The J call may be wrong; the DNA end is better matched by TRBJ2-7. The V gene's germline CDR1 is DFQATT and CDR2 SNEGSKA (reference sequence). This CDR3 contains 11 residues. CDR3 DNA: TGCGGGTTAGGGGCCTACAATGAGCAGTACTTC. Translating gives CGLGAYNEQYF.

The chain is built from TRBV27 and TRBJ2-7; 7 bases agree with TRBD2. The germline V gene encodes CDR1 MNHEY and CDR2 SMNVEV (reference sequence). The CDR3 spans 15 residues. V gave up 10 bases and J gave up 4 bases; unmatched junction bases: 16. This CDR3 is CAKLPPSGVRYEQYF. Written as DNA, the CDR3 is TGTGCCAAACTTCCCCCTAGCGGAGTTCGGTACGAGCAGTACTTC.

This clonotype has a handful of counts. Sequence at one end of the junction differs from germline and may be a read error. In DNA, the CDR3 is TGTGCCAGCAACTTAGACGGGGTGGGTTACAATGAGCAGTTCTTC. The encoded protein is CASNLDGVGYNEQFF. The chain links TRBV7-2 to TRBJ2-1; D possibly corresponds to TRBD2 (5 bases). Germline values: CDR1 SGHTA, CDR2 FQGNSA. This CDR3 spans 15 amino acids. Full variable domain (rest looked up from reference TRBV7-2 and TRBJ2-1): GAGVSQSPSNKVTEKGKDVELRCDPISGHTALYWYRQSLGQGLEFLIYFQGNSAPDKSGLPSDRFSAERTGGSVSTLTIQRTQQEDSAVYLCASNLDGVGYNEQFFGPGTRLTVL.

This clonotype has more than one count but fewer than ten. The V call is TRBV6-5, the J call TRBJ2-1; D gene ambiguous. Germline CDR1 MNHEY, CDR2 SVGAGI. The V and J ends lost 7 bases and 7 bases respectively, with 23 bases between them. The CDR3 spans 16 residues. The CDR3 reads CASNRASPQTGNEQFF. CDR3 DNA: TGTGCCAGCAATCGAGCGTCCCCCCAAACTGGGAATGAGCAGTTCTTC.

This clonotype occurred many times. CDR3 region: CSDRKESSYEQYF. The CDR3 DNA reads TGCAGTGACCGTAAAGAGAGCTCCTACGAGCAGTACTTC. The J gene is TRBJ2-7, the V gene TRBV20-1; D not resolved. V shed 7 bases and J shed 0 bases, with 13 bases lying between them. This CDR3 spans 13 amino acids. The germline V gene encodes CDR1 DFQATT and CDR2 SNEGSKA (reference sequence).

This clonotype was detected only a few times. The chain links TRBV10-2 to TRBJ1-2; D perhaps matches TRBD1 (6 bases). CDR3 length: 16 amino acids. Trimming cost V 2 bases and J 6 bases, with 19 bases left between them. CDR1 and CDR2 (germline): WSHSY, SAAADI. CDR3 nucleotide sequence: TGCGCCAGCAGTGAGGGGGCAGGGGAGCCTCGCGATGGCTACACCTTC. It encodes CASSEGAGEPRDGYTF.

The V call is TRBV6-1, the J call TRBJ2-3, with TRBD2 matching over 14 bases. The ends lost 4 bases at V and 5 bases at J; junction bases unmatched: 2. Per germline, CDR1 MNHNS and CDR2 SASEGT. The CDR3 runs to 15 residues. This CDR3 reads CASSGGTSGRDTQYF. The CDR3 nucleotides read TGTGCCAGCAGTGGCGGGACTAGCGGGAGAGATACGCAGTATTTT.